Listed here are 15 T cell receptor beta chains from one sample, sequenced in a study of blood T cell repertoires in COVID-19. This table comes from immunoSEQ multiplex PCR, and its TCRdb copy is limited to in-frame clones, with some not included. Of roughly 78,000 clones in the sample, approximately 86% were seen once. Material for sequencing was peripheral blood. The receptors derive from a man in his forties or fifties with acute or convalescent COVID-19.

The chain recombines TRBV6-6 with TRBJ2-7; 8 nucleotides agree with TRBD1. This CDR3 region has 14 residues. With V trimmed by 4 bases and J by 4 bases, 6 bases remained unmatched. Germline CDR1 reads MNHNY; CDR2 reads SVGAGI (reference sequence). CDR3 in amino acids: CASSSGGDGYEQYF. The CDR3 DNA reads TGTGCCAGCAGTTCAGGGGGCGATGGTTACGAGCAGTACTTC.

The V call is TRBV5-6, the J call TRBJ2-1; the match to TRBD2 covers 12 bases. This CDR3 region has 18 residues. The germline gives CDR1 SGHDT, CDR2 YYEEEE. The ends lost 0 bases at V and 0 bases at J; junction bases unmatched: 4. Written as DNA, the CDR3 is TGTGCCAGCAGCTTGGGACTAGCGGGGGCCAGCTCCTACAATGAGCAGTTCTTC. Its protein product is CASSLGLAGASSYNEQFF.

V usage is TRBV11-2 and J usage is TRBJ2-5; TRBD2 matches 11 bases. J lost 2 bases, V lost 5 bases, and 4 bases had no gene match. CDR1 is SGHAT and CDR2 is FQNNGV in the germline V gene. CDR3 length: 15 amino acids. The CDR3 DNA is TGTGCCAGCAGCGTAAGACTAGCGGGACAAGAGACCCAGTACTTC. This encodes CASSVRLAGQETQYF.

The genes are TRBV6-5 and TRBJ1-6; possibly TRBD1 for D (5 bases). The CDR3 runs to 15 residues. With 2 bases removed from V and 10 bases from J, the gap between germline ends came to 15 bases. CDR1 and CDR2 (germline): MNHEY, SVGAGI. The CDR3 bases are TGTGCCAGCAGTTACGGGCAGGGAGGGCGATCACCCCTCCACTTT. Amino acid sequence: CASSYGQGGRSPLHF.

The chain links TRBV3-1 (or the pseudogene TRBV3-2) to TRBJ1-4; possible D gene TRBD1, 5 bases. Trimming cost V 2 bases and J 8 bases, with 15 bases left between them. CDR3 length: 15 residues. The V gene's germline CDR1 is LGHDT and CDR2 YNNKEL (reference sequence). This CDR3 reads CASSQRGGQYEKLFF. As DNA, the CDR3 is TGTGCCAGCAGCCAAAGGGGTGGGCAGTACGAAAAACTGTTTTTT.

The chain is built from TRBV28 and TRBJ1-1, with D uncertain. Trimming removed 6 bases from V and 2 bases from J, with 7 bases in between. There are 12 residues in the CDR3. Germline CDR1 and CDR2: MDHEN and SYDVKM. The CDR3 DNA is TGTGCCAGCAGCGAGACTAACACTGAAGCTTTCTTT. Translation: CASSETNTEAFF.

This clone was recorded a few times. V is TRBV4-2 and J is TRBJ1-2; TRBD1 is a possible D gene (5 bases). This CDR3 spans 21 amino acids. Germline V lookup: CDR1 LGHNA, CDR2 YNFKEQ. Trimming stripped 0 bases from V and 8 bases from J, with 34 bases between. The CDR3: CASSQETTSGRRKRGGQGYTF. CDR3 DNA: TGTGCCAGCAGCCAAGAAACCACCTCGGGACGGAGGAAGCGAGGAGGGCAAGGCTACACCTTC.

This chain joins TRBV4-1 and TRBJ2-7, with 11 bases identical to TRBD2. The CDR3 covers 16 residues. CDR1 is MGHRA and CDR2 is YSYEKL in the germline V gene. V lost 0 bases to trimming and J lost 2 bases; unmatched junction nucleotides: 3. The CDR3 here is CASSQDTSGGTYEQYF. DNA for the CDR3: TGCGCCAGCAGCCAAGATACTAGCGGGGGCACCTACGAGCAGTACTTC.

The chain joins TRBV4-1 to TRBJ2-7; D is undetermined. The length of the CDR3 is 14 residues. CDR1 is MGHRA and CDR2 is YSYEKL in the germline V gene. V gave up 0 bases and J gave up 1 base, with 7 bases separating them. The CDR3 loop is CASSQDGQSYEQYF. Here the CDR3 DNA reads TGCGCCAGCAGCCAAGATGGCCAGTCCTACGAGCAGTACTTC.

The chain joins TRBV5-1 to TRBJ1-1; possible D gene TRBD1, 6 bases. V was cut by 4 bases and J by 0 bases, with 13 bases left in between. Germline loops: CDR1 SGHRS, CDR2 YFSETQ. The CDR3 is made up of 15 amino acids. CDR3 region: CASSEDSAMNTEAFF. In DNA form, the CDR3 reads TGCGCCAGCAGCGAGGACAGTGCCATGAACACTGAAGCTTTCTTT.

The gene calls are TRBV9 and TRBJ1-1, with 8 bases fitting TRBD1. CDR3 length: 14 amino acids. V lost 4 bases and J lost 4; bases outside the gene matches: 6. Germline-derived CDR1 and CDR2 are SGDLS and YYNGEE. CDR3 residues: CASSSRTGTTEAFF. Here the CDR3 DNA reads TGTGCCAGCAGCTCAAGGACAGGGACCACTGAAGCTTTCTTT.

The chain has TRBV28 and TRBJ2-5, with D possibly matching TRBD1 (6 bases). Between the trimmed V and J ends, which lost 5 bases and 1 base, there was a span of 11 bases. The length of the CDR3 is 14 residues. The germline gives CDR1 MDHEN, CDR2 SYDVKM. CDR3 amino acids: CASSNRDIQETQYF. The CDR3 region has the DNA TGTGCCAGCAGTAACCGGGACATCCAAGAGACCCAGTACTTC. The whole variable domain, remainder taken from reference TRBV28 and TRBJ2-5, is DVKVTQSSRYLVKRTGEKVFLECVQDMDHENMFWYRQDPGLGLRLIYFSYDVKMKEKGDIPEGYSVSREKKERFSLILESASTNQTSMYLCASSNRDIQETQYFGPGTRLLVL.

DNA of the CDR3: TGTGCCAGCAGCCTACGTGCAGGGGGCGAATTTGGCTACACCTTC. It is translated as CASSLRAGGEFGYTF. The gene calls are TRBV14 and TRBJ1-2; 8 bases map to TRBD1. CDR3 length: 15 amino acids. In germline, CDR1 is SGHDN, CDR2 FVKESK. The ends lost 4 bases at V and 7 bases at J; junction bases unmatched: 11. The full variable domain, with the rest looked up from reference TRBV14 and TRBJ1-2, is EAGVTQFPSHSVIEKGQTVTLRCDPISGHDNLYWYRRVMGKEIKFLLHFVKESKQDESGMPNNRFLAERTGGTYSTLKVQPAELEDSGVYFCASSLRAGGEFGYTFGSGTRLTVV.

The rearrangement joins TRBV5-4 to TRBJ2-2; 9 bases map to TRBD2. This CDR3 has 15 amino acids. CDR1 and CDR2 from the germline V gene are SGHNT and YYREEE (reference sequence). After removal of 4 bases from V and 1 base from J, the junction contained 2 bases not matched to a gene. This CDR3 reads CASSLSGGNTGELFF. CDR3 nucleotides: TGTGCCAGCAGCCTTAGCGGGGGGAACACCGGGGAGCTGTTTTTT.

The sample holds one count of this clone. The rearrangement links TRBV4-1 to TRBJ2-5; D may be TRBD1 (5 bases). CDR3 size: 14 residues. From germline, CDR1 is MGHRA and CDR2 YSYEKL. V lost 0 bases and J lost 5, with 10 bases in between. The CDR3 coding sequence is TGCGCCAGCAGCCAAGATAACAGGTTGGAGACCCAGTACTTC. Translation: CASSQDNRLETQYF.